This T cell receptor (beta chain) stems from a study of human T cells and chemical hapten exposure. From the RACE reads, TCRdb called clonotypes with MiXCR, one entry per CDR3 protein. The sample includes about 120,000 distinct CDR3 sequences, 9.5% to 13% of them seen just once. Germline lookup yields CDR1 KGHDR and CDR2 SFDVKD. This CDR3 is 16 amino acids long. Deletions cut 0 bases from V and 4 bases from J, with 11 bases between. This sample's time point: patch test 1, 2 weeks after DPC sensitization. Sample treatment: therapeutic diphenylcyclopropenone sensitization with weekly scalp DPC. This sequence originates from a woman aged 45-59 years with alopecia areata. Some clones in this sample may be carry-over from other donors' samples. The chain has TRBV24-1 and TRBJ2-2, with D maybe TRBD2 (6 bases). The sequencing used whole blood, collected in connection with sensitization to the hapten diphenylcyclopropenone (DPC). DNA of the CDR3: TGTGCCACCAGTGATTTGACCATGGGGGGCACCGGGGAGCTGTTTTTT. Encoded protein: CATSDLTMGGTGELFF.